This entry concerns a single TCR beta chain. The data derive from a study of control samples from healthy donors and cancer patients. Losses at the gene ends were 1 base for V and 8 bases for J; bases not matched to a gene: 16. Germline-derived CDR1 and CDR2 are LGHDT and YNNKEL (reference sequence). This CDR3 is 19 amino acids long. Here immunoSEQ multiplex PCR was the method, and the copy in TCRdb shows in-frame clones only, minus some. This table holds roughly 100,000 clones, 83% found once. The sequence came from a woman aged 50 to 60 in good health. V and J are TRBV3-1 (or the pseudogene TRBV3-2) and TRBJ2-1, with TRBD1 identical over 11 bases. Sequencing was performed on blood. The CDR3: CASSQARMTGQGASYEQFF. The DNA of the CDR3 is TGTGCCAGCAGCCAAGCCAGAATGACAGGACAGGGGGCATCGTATGAGCAGTTCTTC.